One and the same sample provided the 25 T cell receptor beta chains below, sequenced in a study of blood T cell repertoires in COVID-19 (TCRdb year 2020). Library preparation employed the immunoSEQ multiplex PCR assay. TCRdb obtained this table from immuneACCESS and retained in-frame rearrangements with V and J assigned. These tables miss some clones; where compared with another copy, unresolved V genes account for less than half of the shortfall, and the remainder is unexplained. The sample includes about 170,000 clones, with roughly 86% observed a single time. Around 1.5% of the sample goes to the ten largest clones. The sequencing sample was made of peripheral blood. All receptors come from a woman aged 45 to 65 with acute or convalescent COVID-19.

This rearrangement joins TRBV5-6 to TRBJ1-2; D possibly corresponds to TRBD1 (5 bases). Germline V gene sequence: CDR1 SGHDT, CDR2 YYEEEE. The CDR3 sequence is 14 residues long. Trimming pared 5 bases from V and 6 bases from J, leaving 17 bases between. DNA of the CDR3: TGTGCCAGCAGTACCTTGGGGGGAAGTAATGGCTACACCTTC. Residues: CASSTLGGSNGYTF.

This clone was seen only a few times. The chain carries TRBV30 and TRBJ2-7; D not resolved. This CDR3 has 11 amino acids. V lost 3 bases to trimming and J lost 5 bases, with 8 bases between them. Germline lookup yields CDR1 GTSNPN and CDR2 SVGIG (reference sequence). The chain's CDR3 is CAWSLSNEQYF. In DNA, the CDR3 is TGTGCCTGGAGCCTTAGTAACGAGCAGTACTTC.

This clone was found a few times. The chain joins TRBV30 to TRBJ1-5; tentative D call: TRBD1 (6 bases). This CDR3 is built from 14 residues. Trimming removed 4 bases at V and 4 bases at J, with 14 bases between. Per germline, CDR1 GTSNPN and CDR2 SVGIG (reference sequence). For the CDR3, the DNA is TGTGCCTGGACCAAGGACAGAGGGAATCAGCCCCAGCATTTT. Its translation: CAWTKDRGNQPQHF. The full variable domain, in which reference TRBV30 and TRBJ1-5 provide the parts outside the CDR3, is SQTIHQWPATLVQPVGSPLSLECTVEGTSNPNLYWYRQAAGRGLQLLFYSVGIGQISSEVPQNLSASRPQDRQFILSSKKLLLSDSGFYLCAWTKDRGNQPQHFGDGTRLSIL.

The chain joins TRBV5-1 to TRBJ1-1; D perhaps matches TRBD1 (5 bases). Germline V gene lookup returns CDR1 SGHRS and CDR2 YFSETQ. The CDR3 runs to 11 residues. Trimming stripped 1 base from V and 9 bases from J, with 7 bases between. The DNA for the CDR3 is TGCGCCAGCAGCTTGACAGGTAAAGCTTTCTTT. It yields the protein CASSLTGKAFF.

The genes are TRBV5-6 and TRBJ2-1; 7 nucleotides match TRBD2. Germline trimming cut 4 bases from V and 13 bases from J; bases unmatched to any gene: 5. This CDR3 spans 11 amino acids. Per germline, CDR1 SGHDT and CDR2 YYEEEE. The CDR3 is CASSLGLVQFF. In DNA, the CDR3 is TGTGCCAGCAGCCTAGGACTAGTTCAGTTCTTC. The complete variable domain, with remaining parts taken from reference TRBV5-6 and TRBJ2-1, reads DAGVTQSPTHLIKTRGQQVTLRCSPKSGHDTVSWYQQALGQGPQFIFQYYEEEERQRGNFPDRFSGHQFPNYSSELNVNALLLGDSALYLCASSLGLVQFFGPGTRLTVL.

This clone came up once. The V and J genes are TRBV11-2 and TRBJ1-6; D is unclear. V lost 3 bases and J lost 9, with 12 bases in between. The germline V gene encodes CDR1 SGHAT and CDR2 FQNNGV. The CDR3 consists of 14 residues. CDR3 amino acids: CASSLSGGSSPLHF. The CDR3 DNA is TGTGCCAGCAGCTTGTCAGGAGGAAGTTCACCCCTCCACTTT.

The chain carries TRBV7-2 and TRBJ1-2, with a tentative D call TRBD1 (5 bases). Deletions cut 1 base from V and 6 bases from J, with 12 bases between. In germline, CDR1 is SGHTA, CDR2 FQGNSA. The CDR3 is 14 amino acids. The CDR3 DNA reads TGTGCCAGCAGCTTAGGGAGACAGTCCGATGGCTACACCTTC. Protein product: CASSLGRQSDGYTF.

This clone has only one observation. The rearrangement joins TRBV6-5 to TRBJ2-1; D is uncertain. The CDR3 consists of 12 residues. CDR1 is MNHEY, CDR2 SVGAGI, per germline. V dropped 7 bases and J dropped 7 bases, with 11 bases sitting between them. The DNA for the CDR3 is TGTGCCAGCACCCCGTCTAGGAATGAGCAGTTCTTC. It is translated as CASTPSRNEQFF.

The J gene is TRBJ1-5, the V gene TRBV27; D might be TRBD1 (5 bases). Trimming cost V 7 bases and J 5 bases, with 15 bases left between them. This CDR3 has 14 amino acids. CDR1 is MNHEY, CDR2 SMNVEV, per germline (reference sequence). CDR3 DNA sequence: TGTGCCAGCACCCCTGGGGGGACGGATCAGCCCCAGCATTTT. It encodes CASTPGGTDQPQHF.

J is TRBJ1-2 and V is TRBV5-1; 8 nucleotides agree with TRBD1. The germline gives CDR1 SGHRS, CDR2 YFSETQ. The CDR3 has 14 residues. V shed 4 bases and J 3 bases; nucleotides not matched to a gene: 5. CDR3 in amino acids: CASSPGQDDYGYTF. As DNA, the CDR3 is TGCGCCAGCAGCCCGGGACAGGATGACTATGGCTACACCTTC.

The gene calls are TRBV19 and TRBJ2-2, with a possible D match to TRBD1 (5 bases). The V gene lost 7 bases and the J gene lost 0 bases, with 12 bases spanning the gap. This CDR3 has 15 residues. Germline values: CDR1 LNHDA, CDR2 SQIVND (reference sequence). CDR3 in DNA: TGTGCCAGTAACCCGGCCAGGGCGAACACCGGGGAGCTGTTTTTT. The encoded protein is CASNPARANTGELFF.

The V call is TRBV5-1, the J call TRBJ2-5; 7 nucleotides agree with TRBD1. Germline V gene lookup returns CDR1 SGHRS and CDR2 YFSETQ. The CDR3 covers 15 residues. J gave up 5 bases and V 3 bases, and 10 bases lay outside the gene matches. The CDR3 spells CASSSGRGREETQYF. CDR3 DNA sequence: TGCGCCAGCAGCTCGGGTAGGGGGCGCGAGGAGACCCAGTACTTC.

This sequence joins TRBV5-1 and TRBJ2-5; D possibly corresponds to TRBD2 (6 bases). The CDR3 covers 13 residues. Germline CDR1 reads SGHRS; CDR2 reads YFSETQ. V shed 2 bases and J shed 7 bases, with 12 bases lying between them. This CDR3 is CASSLGGLGTQYF. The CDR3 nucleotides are TGCGCCAGCAGCTTAGGAGGGTTGGGGACCCAGTACTTC.

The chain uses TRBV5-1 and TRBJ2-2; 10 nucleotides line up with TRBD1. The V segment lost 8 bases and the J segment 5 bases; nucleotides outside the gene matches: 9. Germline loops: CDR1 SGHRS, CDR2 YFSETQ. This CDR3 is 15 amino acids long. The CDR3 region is CASRQGAPFTGELFF. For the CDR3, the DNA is TGCGCCAGTCGACAGGGGGCCCCTTTTACCGGGGAGCTGTTTTTT.

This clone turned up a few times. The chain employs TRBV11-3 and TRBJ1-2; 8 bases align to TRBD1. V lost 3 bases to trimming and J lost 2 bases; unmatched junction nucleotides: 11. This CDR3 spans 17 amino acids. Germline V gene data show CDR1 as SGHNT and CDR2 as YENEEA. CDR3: CASSFGDGQGGNYGYTF. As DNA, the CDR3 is TGTGCCAGCAGCTTCGGTGACGGACAGGGAGGGAACTATGGCTACACCTTC. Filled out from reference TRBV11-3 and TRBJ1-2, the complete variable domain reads EAGVVQSPRYKIIEKKQPVAFWCNPISGHNTLYWYLQNLGQGPELLIRYENEEAVDDSQLPKDRFSAERLKGVDSTLKIQPAELGDSAVYLCASSFGDGQGGNYGYTFGSGTRLTVV.

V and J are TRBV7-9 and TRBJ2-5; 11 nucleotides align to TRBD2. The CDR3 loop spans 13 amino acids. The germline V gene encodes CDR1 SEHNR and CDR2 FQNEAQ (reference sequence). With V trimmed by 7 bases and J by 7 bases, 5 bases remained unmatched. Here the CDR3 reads CASILAGDGTQYF. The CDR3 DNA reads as TGTGCCAGCATACTAGCGGGAGATGGGACCCAGTACTTC.

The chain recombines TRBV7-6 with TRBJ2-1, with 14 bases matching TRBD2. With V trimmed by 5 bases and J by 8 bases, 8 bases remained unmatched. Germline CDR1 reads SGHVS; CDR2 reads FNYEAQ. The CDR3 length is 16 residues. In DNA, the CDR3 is TGTGCCAGCAGCCCTCAGGGACTAGCGGGGGTTTATGAGCAGTTCTTC. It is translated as CASSPQGLAGVYEQFF.

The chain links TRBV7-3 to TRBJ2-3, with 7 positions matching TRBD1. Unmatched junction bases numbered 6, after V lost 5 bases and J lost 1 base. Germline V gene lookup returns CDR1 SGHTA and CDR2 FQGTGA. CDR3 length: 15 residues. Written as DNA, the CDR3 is TGTGCCAGCAGCCCAACCGGGACAGGCACAGATACGCAGTATTTT. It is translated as CASSPTGTGTDTQYF. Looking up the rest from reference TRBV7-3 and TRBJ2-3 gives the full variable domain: GAGVSQTPSNKVTEKGKYVELRCDPISGHTALYWYRQSLGQGPEFLIYFQGTGAADDSGLPNDRFFAVRPEGSVSTLKIQRTERGDSAVYLCASSPTGTGTDTQYFGPGTRLTVL.

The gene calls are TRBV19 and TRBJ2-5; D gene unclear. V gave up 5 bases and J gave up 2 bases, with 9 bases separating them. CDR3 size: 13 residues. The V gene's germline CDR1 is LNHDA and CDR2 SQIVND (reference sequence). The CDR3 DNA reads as TGTGCCAGTAGTGCTAGTCTTCAAGAGACCCAGTACTTC. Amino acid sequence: CASSASLQETQYF. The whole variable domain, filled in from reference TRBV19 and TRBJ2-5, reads DGGITQSPKYLFRKEGQNVTLSCEQNLNHDAMYWYRQDPGQGLRLIYYSQIVNDFQKGDIAEGYSVSREKKESFPLTVTSAQKNPTAFYLCASSASLQETQYFGPGTRLLVL.

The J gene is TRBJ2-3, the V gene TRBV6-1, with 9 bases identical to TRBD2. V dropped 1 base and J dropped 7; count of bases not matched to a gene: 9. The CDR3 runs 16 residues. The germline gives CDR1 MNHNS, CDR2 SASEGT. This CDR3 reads CASSEVSGGVLNTQYF. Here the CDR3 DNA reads TGTGCCAGCAGTGAAGTTAGCGGGGGTGTCTTGAATACGCAGTATTTT.

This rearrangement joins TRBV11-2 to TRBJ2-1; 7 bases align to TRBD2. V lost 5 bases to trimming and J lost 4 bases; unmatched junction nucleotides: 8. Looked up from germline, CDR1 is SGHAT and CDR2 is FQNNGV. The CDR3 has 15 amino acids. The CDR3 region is CASSLGSGEYNEQFF. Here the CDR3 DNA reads TGTGCCAGCAGCCTCGGCAGCGGGGAGTACAATGAGCAGTTCTTC.

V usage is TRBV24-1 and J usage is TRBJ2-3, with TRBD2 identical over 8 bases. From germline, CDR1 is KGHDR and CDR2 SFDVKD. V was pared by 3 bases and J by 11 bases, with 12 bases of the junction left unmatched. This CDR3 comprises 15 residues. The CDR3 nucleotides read TGTGCCACCAGTGATAGGAGTAGCGGGGCCGGGGGGCAGTATTTT. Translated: CATSDRSSGAGGQYF.

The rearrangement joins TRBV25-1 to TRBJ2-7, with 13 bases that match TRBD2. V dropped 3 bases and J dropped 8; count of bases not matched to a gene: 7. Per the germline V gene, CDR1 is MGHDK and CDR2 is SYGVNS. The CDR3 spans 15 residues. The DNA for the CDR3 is TGTGCCAGCAGTGAGTGGACTAGCGGGAGAATAAAGCAGTACTTC. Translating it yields CASSEWTSGRIKQYF.

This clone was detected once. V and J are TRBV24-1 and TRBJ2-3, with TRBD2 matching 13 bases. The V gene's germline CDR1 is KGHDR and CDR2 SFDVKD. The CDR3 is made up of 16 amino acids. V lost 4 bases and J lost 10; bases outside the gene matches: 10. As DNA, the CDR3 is TGTGCCACCAGTGACCCTGCCGGGACTAGCGGGGAGGCGCAGTATTTT. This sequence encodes CATSDPAGTSGEAQYF.

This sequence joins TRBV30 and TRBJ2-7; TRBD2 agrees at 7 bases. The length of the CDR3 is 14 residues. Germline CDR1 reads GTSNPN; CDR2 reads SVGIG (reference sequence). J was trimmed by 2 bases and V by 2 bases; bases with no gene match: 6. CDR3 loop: CAWSPGLITYEQYF. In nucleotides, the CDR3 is TGTGCCTGGAGTCCGGGACTAATAACCTACGAGCAGTACTTC. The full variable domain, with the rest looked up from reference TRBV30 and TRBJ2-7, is SQTIHQWPATLVQPVGSPLSLECTVEGTSNPNLYWYRQAAGRGLQLLFYSVGIGQISSEVPQNLSASRPQDRQFILSSKKLLLSDSGFYLCAWSPGLITYEQYFGPGTRLTVT.